Listed below are T cell receptor beta chains from one sample, sequenced in a study of T cell repertoires in cytomegalovirus infection. TCRdb itself ran the reads through MiXCR, one entry per CDR3 protein. The repertoire includes a few hundred thousand distinct CDR3 sequences, roughly a sixth of them detected once, and approximately 12% sits in the top ten. The sample taken for sequencing was PBMCs. These receptors were obtained from a human donor in good health (CMV status not recorded). Some clones in this sample may be carry-over from other donors' samples. The CDR3 runs from the conserved cysteine through the conserved F or W. D genes are given only for firm matches. Clone size is shown for a subset of rows, as once, few, many or a class of expanded clone.

clone size: many; D gene: NA; V gene: TRBV7-8; J gene: TRBJ1-1; CDR3 protein: CASSYYRVATEAFF; CDR3 DNA: TGTGCCAGCAGCTATTACAGGGTGGCCACTGAAGCTTTCTTT
clone size: NA; D gene: NA; V gene: TRBV7-9; J gene: TRBJ1-1; CDR3 protein: CASSSEWGTEAFF; CDR3 DNA: TGTGCCAGCAGCTCAGAGTGGGGCACTGAAGCTTTCTTT
clone size: few; D gene: NA; V gene: TRBV12-3/TRBV12-4; J gene: TRBJ1-3; CDR3 protein: CASSFMTGSSGNTIYF; CDR3 DNA: TGTGCCAGCAGTTTTATGACGGGGAGCTCTGGAAACACCATATATTTT
clone size: few; D gene: TRBD1; V gene: TRBV19; J gene: TRBJ1-5; CDR3 protein: CASTRDRGQPQHF; CDR3 DNA: TGTGCCAGTACCCGGGACAGAGGCCAGCCCCAGCATTTT
clone size: many; D gene: NA; V gene: TRBV12-3/TRBV12-4; J gene: TRBJ2-1; CDR3 protein: CASSFQGHNEQFF; CDR3 DNA: TGTGCCAGCAGTTTTCAGGGGCACAATGAGCAGTTCTTC
clone size: NA; D gene: NA; V gene: TRBV12-3/TRBV12-4; J gene: TRBJ2-3; CDR3 protein: CASSRTLSTDTQYF; CDR3 DNA: TGTGCCAGCAGTCGGACTCTTAGCACAGATACGCAGTATTTT
clone size: NA; D gene: TRBD1; V gene: TRBV4-3; J gene: TRBJ2-7; CDR3 protein: CASSPRDRATYEQYF; CDR3 DNA: TGCGCCAGCAGCCCCCGGGACAGGGCAACCTACGAGCAGTACTTC
clone size: few; D gene: NA; V gene: TRBV28; J gene: TRBJ2-7; CDR3 protein: CASSIGGRLSEQYF; CDR3 DNA: TGTGCCAGCAGTATTGGGGGGCGGTTATCCGAGCAGTACTTC
clone size: NA; D gene: NA; V gene: TRBV2; J gene: TRBJ1-6; CDR3 protein: CASSEALTTPNSPLHF; CDR3 DNA: TGTGCCAGCAGTGAAGCGCTTACGACGCCGAATTCACCCCTCCACTTT
clone size: NA; D gene: TRBD1; V gene: TRBV15; J gene: TRBJ1-2; CDR3 protein: CATSRDGTGVVGYTF; CDR3 DNA: TGTGCCACCAGCAGAGACGGGACAGGGGTTGTTGGCTACACCTTC
clone size: many; D gene: TRBD1; V gene: TRBV7-2; J gene: TRBJ1-1; CDR3 protein: CASSLAWGDRVESF; CDR3 DNA: TGTGCCAGCAGCTTAGCCTGGGGGGACAGGGTTGAGAGCTTT
clone size: few; D gene: NA; V gene: TRBV10-3; J gene: TRBJ1-1; CDR3 protein: CAISEPSGGGREAFF; CDR3 DNA: TGTGCCATCAGTGAGCCCTCCGGGGGGGGCCGCGAAGCTTTCTTT
clone size: NA; D gene: TRBD2; V gene: TRBV10-3; J gene: TRBJ2-5; CDR3 protein: CAISDGTSGNQETQYF; CDR3 DNA: TGTGCCATCAGTGATGGGACTAGCGGGAACCAAGAGACCCAGTACTTC
clone size: many; D gene: TRBD1; V gene: TRBV11-3; J gene: TRBJ2-3; CDR3 protein: CASSLGQMGTDTQYF; CDR3 DNA: TGTGCCAGCAGCCTGGGACAGATGGGGACAGATACGCAGTATTTT
clone size: NA; D gene: TRBD2; V gene: TRBV6-1; J gene: TRBJ2-1; CDR3 protein: CASSAGLAGVNEQFF; CDR3 DNA: TGTGCCAGCAGTGCCGGACTAGCGGGCGTCAATGAGCAGTTCTTC
clone size: few; D gene: NA; V gene: TRBV6-5; J gene: TRBJ2-7; CDR3 protein: CASSHDRTYEQYF; CDR3 DNA: TGTGCCAGCAGTCACGACAGAACCTACGAGCAGTACTTC
clone size: few; D gene: NA; V gene: TRBV7-9; J gene: TRBJ2-3; CDR3 protein: CASSLRTGPSDTQYF; CDR3 DNA: TGTGCCAGCAGCCTAAGGACTGGGCCATCAGATACGCAGTATTTT